These 23 T cell receptor beta chains were sequenced from one sample in a study of Ad26.COV2.S vaccination and SARS-CoV-2 variants. Only in-frame clones appear in the TCRdb table, and some are missing; sequencing was by immunoSEQ multiplex PCR. The sample carries 320,000 or so clones, 90% recorded once. Treatment of the sample: 15 to 20 received Ad26.COV2.S at low or high dose, single or two shots; about 5 received placebo; per-sample allocation not given. Day 63 following the first vaccine or placebo injection was when the samples were taken. Specimen: peripheral blood, collected in a trial of Ad26.COV2.S vaccine versus placebo. The receptors derive from a person aged 18 to 59 who received the Ad26.COV2.S COVID-19 vaccine or a placebo.

The chain uses TRBV25-1 and TRBJ2-1; D tentatively reads TRBD1 or TRBD2 (5 bases each). This CDR3 is 15 amino acids long. V lost 5 bases and J lost 0, with 11 bases in between. The V gene's germline CDR1 is MGHDK and CDR2 SYGVNS. CDR3 region: CASSPGTYSYNEQFF. The CDR3 nucleotides read TGTGCCAGCAGTCCCGGGACCTACTCCTACAATGAGCAGTTCTTC.

This clone was seen just once. The V call is TRBV19, the J call TRBJ1-1; D unresolved. The ends were cut back, 7 bases at V and 3 bases at J, with 18 bases in the middle. There are 15 residues in the CDR3. Germline-derived CDR1 and CDR2 are LNHDA and SQIVND (reference sequence). CDR3 amino acids: CASKGIGSWDTEAFF. The CDR3 DNA is TGTGCCAGTAAGGGAATTGGGTCGTGGGACACTGAAGCTTTCTTT.

This sequence joins TRBV2 and TRBJ1-1, with D maybe TRBD1 (6 bases). The CDR3 runs 18 residues. V lost 2 bases to trimming and J lost 6 bases, with 25 bases between them. Germline V lookup: CDR1 SNHLY, CDR2 FYNNEI. CDR3 in amino acids: CASSELFGFGQINAEAFF. The DNA for the CDR3 is TGTGCCAGCAGTGAATTGTTCGGGTTTGGACAGATCAACGCTGAAGCTTTCTTT.

The chain couples TRBV12-3 or TRBV12-4 to TRBJ2-2; no clear D gene. CDR3 size: 13 residues. Trimming cost V 6 bases and J 5 bases, with 10 bases left between them. The CDR3 bases are TGTGCCAGCAGCTCCATAGCTACCGGGGAGCTGTTTTTT. It yields the protein CASSSIATGELFF.

This chain joins TRBV7-8 and TRBJ1-1; D gene uncertain. The CDR3 spans 15 residues. The V gene lost 2 bases and the J gene lost 2 bases, with 12 bases spanning the gap. The V gene's germline CDR1 is SGHVS and CDR2 FQNEAQ. The CDR3 coding sequence is TGTGCCAGCAGCTTACCGACGGGCTCTAACACTGAAGCTTTCTTT. Amino acids: CASSLPTGSNTEAFF.

This chain uses TRBV14 with TRBJ2-1, with D perhaps TRBD1 (6 bases). The V end lost 1 base, the J end lost 8 bases, and 12 bases lay between the germline ends. The CDR3 contains 14 residues. Germline CDR1 is SGHDN and CDR2 is FVKESK. The chain's CDR3 is CASSQVQGHDEQFF. The CDR3 DNA sequence: TGTGCCAGCAGCCAAGTTCAGGGGCACGATGAGCAGTTCTTC.

This chain uses TRBV7-2 with TRBJ1-1; D call uncertain. CDR3 length: 15 residues. Trimming removed 3 bases at V and 0 bases at J, with 11 bases between. Germline V gene sequence: CDR1 SGHTA, CDR2 FQGNSA. The CDR3 region is CASSLFVQVNTEAFF. The CDR3, as DNA: TGTGCCAGCAGCTTGTTCGTTCAGGTGAACACTGAAGCTTTCTTT.

This sequence joins TRBV16 and TRBJ1-3; D is undetermined. Deletions cut 3 bases from V and 0 bases from J, with 6 bases between. Germline V CDR1 and CDR2: KGHSY, FQNENV. The CDR3 consists of 14 residues. CDR3 protein: CASSQSYSGNTIYF. CDR3 nucleotide sequence: TGTGCCAGCAGCCAGTCTTACTCTGGAAACACCATATATTTT.

The chain combines TRBV19 with TRBJ1-3, with D perhaps TRBD1 (6 bases). V was clipped by 9 bases and J by 4 bases, with 10 bases between them. Per the germline V gene, CDR1 is LNHDA and CDR2 is SQIVND (reference sequence). The CDR3 runs to 12 residues. The CDR3 nucleotides read TGTGCCAGCGGGGGCCGAGGAAACACCATATATTTT. Its protein is CASGGRGNTIYF.

The chain recombines TRBV7-2 with TRBJ2-7; D is uncertain. Trimming left V 5 bases short and J 2 bases short, with 10 bases between. CDR1 and CDR2 from the germline V gene are SGHTA and FQGNSA. CDR3 length: 13 residues. CDR3 protein: CASSDAPAYEQYF. The CDR3 DNA is TGTGCCAGCAGCGACGCCCCTGCCTACGAGCAGTACTTC.

The genes are TRBV7-9 and TRBJ1-1; a weak D match, TRBD1 (5 bases). CDR1 is SEHNR and CDR2 is FQNEAQ in the germline V gene (reference sequence). The ends were cut back, 4 bases at V and 5 bases at J, with 14 bases in the middle. This CDR3 is 14 amino acids long. The CDR3 DNA is TGTGCCAGCAGCTATGGCATGGGGCAAACTGAAGCTTTCTTT. Its translation is CASSYGMGQTEAFF.

This clone was found once. The chain uses TRBV29-1 and TRBJ2-2; D might be TRBD2 (5 bases). Germline CDR1 SQVTM, CDR2 ANQGSEA. With 0 bases removed from V and 6 bases from J, the gap between germline ends came to 17 bases. The CDR3 runs to 16 residues. The CDR3 sequence is CSVEDQPGTRSGELFF. Here the CDR3 DNA reads TGCAGCGTTGAAGATCAGCCAGGTACTAGGTCCGGGGAGCTGTTTTTT.

The chain uses TRBV9 and TRBJ1-2; D is undetermined. Germline V lookup: CDR1 SGDLS, CDR2 YYNGEE. The CDR3 contains 14 residues. Trimming left V 4 bases short and J 6 bases short, with 16 bases between. CDR3 sequence reads: CASSHPGVSDGYTF. As DNA, the CDR3 is TGTGCCAGCAGCCACCCCGGAGTCAGCGATGGCTACACCTTC.

This clone has a single count. The genes are TRBV19 and TRBJ1-1, with D maybe TRBD1 (5 bases). CDR3 length: 16 amino acids. Germline assignment: CDR1 LNHDA and CDR2 SQIVND (reference sequence). V lost 0 bases and J lost 4, with 15 bases in between. CDR3 sequence reads: CASSIDHGAFGTEAFF. The DNA of the CDR3 is TGTGCCAGTAGTATAGATCACGGGGCATTTGGCACTGAAGCTTTCTTT.

This chain links TRBV7-9 with TRBJ2-7; 7 nucleotides match TRBD1. V was clipped by 5 bases and J by 6 bases; unmatched bases: 16. Germline CDR1 and CDR2: SEHNR and FQNEAQ (reference sequence). The CDR3 is made up of 16 amino acids. The CDR3 nucleotides read TGTGCCAGCAGCCCCCCGACAGGGTTTTTTGCCGGCGAGCAGTACTTC. This encodes CASSPPTGFFAGEQYF.

The V and J genes are TRBV27 and TRBJ1-2; TRBD1 matches at 7 bases. The germline V gene has CDR1 MNHEY and CDR2 SMNVEV (reference sequence). This CDR3 spans 15 amino acids. Germline trimming cut 2 bases from V and 8 bases from J; bases unmatched to any gene: 11. CDR3: CASSLDGGGVRGYTF. The CDR3 DNA follows: TGTGCCAGCAGTTTAGATGGAGGGGGCGTAAGGGGCTACACCTTC.

In its sample, this clone was seen once. V is TRBV5-1 and J is TRBJ1-4; D gene uncertain. The CDR3 loop spans 15 amino acids. Trimming took 3 bases from V and 6 from J, leaving 15 bases between them. Germline V gives CDR1 SGHRS, CDR2 YFSETQ. DNA for the CDR3: TGCGCCAGCAGCTACCAGTTAGGACCGGATGAAAAACTGTTTTTT. As protein: CASSYQLGPDEKLFF.

This clone was detected once. The V call is TRBV19, the J call TRBJ2-1, with D possibly being TRBD2 (5 bases). The CDR3 is 17 residues long. Trimming took 4 bases from V and 2 from J, leaving 18 bases between them. Per germline, CDR1 LNHDA and CDR2 SQIVND (reference sequence). The CDR3 nucleotides read TGTGCCAGTAGTACCTCAGGAGGATTTGGGACCTACAATGAGCAGTTCTTC. Protein: CASSTSGGFGTYNEQFF.

This clone was seen a handful of times. The genes are TRBV6-6 and TRBJ1-5; tentative D call: TRBD1 (5 bases). CDR1 and CDR2 (germline): MNHNY, SVGAGI (reference sequence). The CDR3 extends over 17 amino acids. V was pared by 5 bases and J by 0 bases, with 17 bases between. The CDR3 DNA is TGTGCCAGCAGTCCCCCCCCTCGGGGGTATAGCAATCAGCCCCAGCATTTT. Translated, it gives CASSPPPRGYSNQPQHF.

The J gene is TRBJ2-7, the V gene TRBV2; TRBD2 aligns across 9 bases. The trim removed 6 bases at V and 4 bases at J, leaving 7 bases unmatched. The CDR3 consists of 14 residues. Germline V gene data show CDR1 as SNHLY and CDR2 as FYNNEI. The CDR3 loop is CASRLSGGRYEQYF. In nucleotides, the CDR3 is TGTGCCAGCAGGCTTAGCGGGGGACGATACGAGCAGTACTTC.

V and J are TRBV7-7 and TRBJ2-2; D is possibly TRBD1 (7 bases). Looked up from germline, CDR1 is SSHAT and CDR2 is FNYEAQ (reference sequence). The CDR3 contains 17 residues. The germline V and J ends were trimmed by 5 bases and 2 bases, with 18 bases remaining between them. DNA for the CDR3: TGTGCCAGCAGCCCCACCGGAGGGGGCCCTAACACCGGGGAGCTGTTTTTT. This gives the protein CASSPTGGGPNTGELFF. Drawing the rest from reference TRBV7-7 and TRBJ2-2, the complete variable domain is GAGVSQSPRYKVTKRGQDVTLRCDPISSHATLYWYQQALGQGPEFLTYFNYEAQPDKSGLPSDRFSAERPEGSISTLTIQRTEQRDSAMYRCASSPTGGGPNTGELFFGEGSRLTVL.

The V gene is TRBV19, the J gene TRBJ1-5, with D unclear. The CDR3 length is 13 residues. V was trimmed by 2 bases and J by 7 bases, leaving 9 bases between them. The germline V gene encodes CDR1 LNHDA and CDR2 SQIVND (reference sequence). The CDR3 bases are TGTGCCAGTAGTATAATCCGCGACCAGCCCCAGCATTTT. Encoded protein: CASSIIRDQPQHF.

The rearrangement joins TRBV5-1 to TRBJ2-3; 10 bases align to TRBD2. V shed 0 bases, J shed 4 bases, and the junction held 5 bases outside the gene matches. Germline CDR1 is SGHRS and CDR2 is YFSETQ. The CDR3 sequence is 16 residues long. The CDR3: CASSLAGTSASDTQYF. The DNA of the CDR3 is TGCGCCAGCAGCTTGGCAGGGACTAGCGCCTCAGATACGCAGTATTTT.